These 32 T cell receptor beta chains originate from one sample sequenced in a study of early T cells in non-severe SARS-CoV-2 infection. Using its own MiXCR run on the 5' RACE reads, TCRdb lists one record per CDR3 protein. The sample lists about 59,000 distinct CDR3 sequences; roughly 12% were seen once. The sample taken for sequencing was whole blood. These receptors originate from an adult who was a healthcare worker with PCR-confirmed SARS-CoV-2 infection or an uninfected control (not recorded which).

The genes are TRBV7-2 and TRBJ2-3; D is unresolved. Germline V gene data show CDR1 as SGHTA and CDR2 as FQGNSA. The V gene lost 1 base and the J gene lost 7 bases, with 9 bases spanning the gap. CDR3 length: 13 residues. In DNA form, the CDR3 reads TGTGCCAGCAGCTTAGACAGCTCGCATACGCAGTATTTT. It is translated as CASSLDSSHTQYF.

This clonotype has a count of ten or more. The chain combines TRBV30 with TRBJ2-1; possible D gene TRBD2, 6 bases. Germline values: CDR1 GTSNPN, CDR2 SVGIG (reference sequence). CDR3 length: 11 residues. V lost 8 bases and J 8 bases, leaving 13 bases between the germline ends. The CDR3 spells CAGGRKDEQFF. The CDR3 DNA follows: TGTGCCGGAGGGCGAAAGGATGAGCAGTTCTTC.

This clonotype has a handful of counts. This chain connects TRBV19 to TRBJ1-3; no definite D call. This CDR3 comprises 16 residues. The germline CDR1 and CDR2 sequences are LNHDA and SQIVND (reference sequence). The V gene lost 6 bases and the J gene lost 3 bases, with 18 bases spanning the gap. CDR3 sequence (DNA): TGTGCCAGTAGGTCCTCCGCAACGGACTATGGAAACACCATATATTTT. Translation: CASRSSATDYGNTIYF.

This clonotype was found many times. This chain links TRBV30 with TRBJ2-3; 8 positions match TRBD1. Trimming took 2 bases from V and 0 from J; bases not matched to a gene: 7. From germline, CDR1 is GTSNPN and CDR2 SVGIG (reference sequence). The CDR3 has 16 amino acids. The CDR3 bases are TGTGCCTGGAGTAACACTCGGACAGGGAGCACAGATACGCAGTATTTT. Protein sequence: CAWSNTRTGSTDTQYF.

Concerning this clonotype itself: A much larger clone differs from this one at a single base, so this may be a read error. The chain recombines TRBV12-3 or TRBV12-4 with TRBJ2-3; 8 bases align to TRBD1. CDR3 length: 14 residues. In DNA, the CDR3 is TGTGCCAGCAGTTCCGACAGGGGCACAGATACGCAGAATTTT. Its translation: CASSSDRGTDTQNF.

Points on this clonotype: One base away lies a much larger clone, so this may be a sequencing read error. The gene calls are TRBV11-3 and TRBJ2-1; 7 bases are shared with TRBD2. This CDR3 has 13 residues. From germline, CDR1 is SGHNT and CDR2 YENEEA. CDR3 in amino acids: CAGSSGTSNEQFF. The CDR3 DNA is TGTGCCGGCAGCAGCGGGACCTCCAATGAGCAGTTCTTC.

The chain combines TRBV12-3 or TRBV12-4 with TRBJ1-5; TRBD1 agrees at 7 bases. Losses at the gene ends were 3 bases for V and 2 bases for J; bases not matched to a gene: 13. The CDR3 runs 18 residues. Here the CDR3 DNA reads TGTGCCAGCAGTTTCGGGAACCCTGGGACAGTGGGCAATCAGCCCCAGCATTTT. Amino acids: CASSFGNPGTVGNQPQHF.

This clonotype appeared many times. The V gene is TRBV11-2, the J gene TRBJ2-5, with D possibly called TRBD1 or TRBD2 (6 bases each). The germline V gene has CDR1 SGHAT and CDR2 FQNNGV. The CDR3 is 13 amino acids. The ends were cut back, 7 bases at V and 3 bases at J, with 12 bases in the middle. The CDR3 coding sequence is TGTGCCAGCACCCCTAGGGGGGAAGAGACCCAGTACTTC. As protein: CASTPRGEETQYF.

V usage is TRBV24-1 and J usage is TRBJ1-2, with D possibly TRBD1 on 5 matching bases. The V end lost 4 bases, the J end lost 8 bases, and 22 bases lay between the germline ends. The germline CDR1 and CDR2 sequences are KGHDR and SFDVKD. This CDR3 is 16 amino acids long. As DNA, the CDR3 is TGTGCCACCAGTGACCTGAGGACTGGAGGGGTATACGGCTACACCTTC. Its protein is CATSDLRTGGVYGYTF.

This clonotype was observed at least ten times. The rearrangement links TRBV3-1 to TRBJ1-2; no clear D gene. This CDR3 spans 15 amino acids. Germline loops: CDR1 LGHDT, CDR2 YNNKEL (reference sequence). Trimming removed 4 bases at V and 8 bases at J, with 20 bases between. The CDR3 loop reads CASSPMTGPYGGYTF. CDR3 coding DNA: TGTGCCAGCAGCCCCATGACCGGGCCTTACGGAGGCTACACCTTC.

The table lists this clonotype with many counts. The rearrangement uses TRBV19 and TRBJ1-5; perhaps TRBD1 as D (5 bases). The CDR3 runs to 16 residues. Germline assignment: CDR1 LNHDA and CDR2 SQIVND (reference sequence). Trimming shortened V by 5 bases and J by 0 bases, and 14 bases separated the two germline ends. The CDR3 nucleotides read TGTGCCAGTAGTCTCGGCACGGGGGTTAGCAATCAGCCCCAGCATTTT. Protein sequence: CASSLGTGVSNQPQHF.

This clonotype was detected many times. This rearrangement joins TRBV12-3 or TRBV12-4 to TRBJ2-2, with 9 bases identical to TRBD1. The junction had 13 bases not matched to a gene; V was cut back by 8 bases and J by 6 bases. The CDR3 runs 16 residues. This chain's CDR3 is CASRNPRDRAAGELFF. DNA for the CDR3: TGTGCCAGCCGAAATCCCCGGGACAGGGCGGCCGGGGAGCTGTTTTTT.

In its sample, this clonotype was seen many times. The chain couples TRBV9 to TRBJ2-1, with a possible D match to TRBD2 (6 bases). Per germline, CDR1 SGDLS and CDR2 YYNGEE. V shed 2 bases and J shed 4 bases, with 13 bases lying between them. The length of the CDR3 is 15 residues. CDR3 sequence: CASSVSAGRYNEQFF. CDR3 coding DNA: TGTGCCAGCAGCGTTTCCGCGGGGCGGTACAATGAGCAGTTCTTC.

The table lists this clonotype with many counts. The chain links TRBV10-1 to TRBJ1-1; perhaps TRBD1 as D (5 bases). CDR1 WNHNN and CDR2 SYGVQD come from the germline V gene (reference sequence). The CDR3 is made up of 13 amino acids. Between the trimmed V and J ends, which lost 6 bases and 3 bases, there was a span of 11 bases. The CDR3 DNA follows: TGCGCCAGCAGCATCGACAGCTACACTGAAGCTTTCTTT. Amino acid sequence: CASSIDSYTEAFF.

This clonotype was counted many times. This chain uses TRBV7-6 with TRBJ2-5; D may be TRBD2 (6 bases). Germline loops: CDR1 SGHVS, CDR2 FNYEAQ. V lost 3 bases to trimming and J lost 3 bases, with 17 bases between them. This CDR3 has 16 residues. The CDR3 sequence is CASSFGGLATKETQYF. The CDR3 nucleotides are TGTGCCAGCAGCTTTGGGGGACTGGCGACCAAAGAGACCCAGTACTTC.

This clonotype was seen at least ten times. The genes are TRBV20-1 and TRBJ2-5, with D tentatively TRBD2 (6 bases). The CDR3 is made up of 13 amino acids. From germline, CDR1 is DFQATT and CDR2 SNEGSKA (reference sequence). V was pared by 1 base and J by 4 bases, with 10 bases between. CDR3: CSARVGGLETQYF. The CDR3 DNA sequence: TGCAGTGCTAGAGTTGGAGGGCTAGAGACCCAGTACTTC.

There are many counts of this clonotype. The J gene is TRBJ2-7, the V gene TRBV28; maybe TRBD2 (5 bases). The germline V gene has CDR1 MDHEN and CDR2 SYDVKM. The CDR3 is made up of 13 amino acids. The V end was cut by 6 bases, the J end by 5 bases, with 14 bases between. DNA for the CDR3: TGTGCCAGCAGCCCGTACGGGGTCCACGAGCAGTACTTC. Residues: CASSPYGVHEQYF.

Ten or more counts support this clonotype. A read error may account for a junction end that differs from germline. The V call is TRBV5-1, the J call TRBJ2-5; 11 bases are a match to TRBD2. The germline V gene encodes CDR1 SGHRS and CDR2 YFSETQ. This CDR3 region has 13 residues. The CDR3 DNA sequence: TGCGCCAGCAGCTTGGTCGGGACTAGCGGAGCGGACTTC. This codes for CASSLVGTSGADF.

Ten or more counts support this clonotype. The chain is built from TRBV27 and TRBJ2-7; no definite D call. The germline V and J ends were trimmed by 6 bases and 0 bases, with 9 bases remaining between them. The V gene's germline CDR1 is MNHEY and CDR2 SMNVEV (reference sequence). The length of the CDR3 is 13 residues. The CDR3, as DNA: TGTGCCAGCAGGCGATTTAGCTCCTACGAGCAGTACTTC. Its protein product is CASRRFSSYEQYF.

This clonotype was counted ten times or more. For the CDR3, the DNA is TGTGCCAGCTCACCACAGGCCAACTCTGGAAACACCATATATTTT. This codes for CASSPQANSGNTIYF. The chain recombines TRBV18 with TRBJ1-3; D is unclear. The germline V gene encodes CDR1 KGHSH and CDR2 LQKENI. V was pared by 1 base and J by 0 bases, with 7 bases between. CDR3 size: 15 residues.

V gene TRBV9 combines with J gene TRBJ2-3, with D perhaps TRBD2 (6 bases). The CDR3 is 20 residues long. Germline V lookup: CDR1 SGDLS, CDR2 YYNGEE. V was pared by 0 bases and J by 2 bases, with 25 bases between. In DNA form, the CDR3 reads TGTGCCAGCAGCGTAGGCGACGGCGGGATTTTTACAGATCACACAGATACGCAGTATTTT. Its protein product is CASSVGDGGIFTDHTDTQYF.

This clonotype was observed many times. The chain couples TRBV20-1 to TRBJ1-5; 7 positions match TRBD1. The CDR3 has 14 residues. The germline V gene has CDR1 DFQATT and CDR2 SNEGSKA (reference sequence). Trimming cost V 0 bases and J 7 bases; bases outside gene matches: 6. CDR3 sequence: CSARDSTGRQPQHF. DNA for the CDR3: TGCAGTGCTAGAGACTCGACAGGGCGGCAGCCCCAGCATTTT.

Many counts were recorded for this clonotype. This CDR3 reads CSAWGPGINEQFF. For the CDR3, the DNA is TGCAGTGCTTGGGGGCCCGGGATTAATGAGCAGTTCTTC. This chain joins TRBV20-1 and TRBJ2-1; D may be TRBD1 (6 bases). Trimming shortened V by 5 bases and J by 7 bases, and 15 bases separated the two germline ends. The CDR3 spans 13 residues. The germline V gene has CDR1 DFQATT and CDR2 SNEGSKA (reference sequence).

The sample holds many counts of this clonotype. V usage is TRBV20-1 and J usage is TRBJ1-1; D remains ambiguous. Germline CDR1 is DFQATT and CDR2 is SNEGSKA (reference sequence). CDR3 length: 15 residues. Trimming removed 2 bases at V and 4 bases at J, with 17 bases between. This CDR3 is CSARLHQGWVTEAFF. The CDR3 nucleotides are TGCAGTGCTAGATTACACCAAGGGTGGGTCACTGAAGCTTTCTTT.

This clonotype was detected many times. The chain has TRBV5-1 and TRBJ2-1; 13 bases are shared with TRBD2. CDR1 SGHRS and CDR2 YFSETQ come from the germline V gene. This CDR3 is built from 15 residues. V trimming: 3 bases; J trimming: 9 bases; junction bases outside the gene matches: 6. The CDR3 region has the DNA TGCGCCAGCAGCTACGGACTAGCGGGAGTGGGTGAGCAGTTCTTC. The encoded protein is CASSYGLAGVGEQFF.

This clonotype was seen only a few times. The chain couples TRBV7-9 to TRBJ1-2; 8 bases are shared with TRBD1. The trim removed 6 bases at V and 0 bases at J, leaving 15 bases unmatched. Germline V gene lookup returns CDR1 SEHNR and CDR2 FQNEAQ (reference sequence). This CDR3 is 18 amino acids long. Here the CDR3 DNA reads TGTGCCAGCAGTTTAACTTTCGGACAGGGAGAGACTAACTATGGCTACACCTTC. Translating it yields CASSLTFGQGETNYGYTF.

This clonotype was recorded at least ten times. V gene TRBV25-1 combines with J gene TRBJ1-6, with 10 bases lining up with TRBD1. CDR1 and CDR2 (germline): MGHDK, SYGVNS. The V segment lost 7 bases and the J segment 11 bases; nucleotides outside the gene matches: 2. This CDR3 has 12 amino acids. The CDR3 coding sequence is TGTGCCAGCAACGGACAGGGGGCACCCCTCCACTTT. Protein sequence: CASNGQGAPLHF.

This clonotype has just a few counts. The CDR3 region is CASSAEDRGNTEAFF. Written as DNA, the CDR3 is TGTGCCAGCAGTGCAGAAGACAGGGGGAACACTGAAGCTTTCTTT. V is TRBV6-1 and J is TRBJ1-1; 8 bases line up with TRBD1. The CDR3 contains 15 residues. Germline V gene data show CDR1 as MNHNS and CDR2 as SASEGT. V lost 4 bases, J lost 1 base, and 5 bases stayed unmatched.

This clonotype was seen more than once but under ten times. V gene TRBV7-2 combines with J gene TRBJ2-2; a possible D gene is TRBD1 (5 bases). V lost 1 base to trimming and J lost 8 bases, with 11 bases between them. The CDR3 extends over 14 amino acids. CDR1 and CDR2 from the germline V gene are SGHTA and FQGNSA. This CDR3 is CASSLEGFLGELFF. CDR3 DNA sequence: TGTGCCAGCAGCTTAGAGGGGTTCCTTGGGGAGCTGTTTTTT.

The V call is TRBV12-3 or TRBV12-4, the J call TRBJ1-1, with D hard to call. The CDR3 sequence is 13 residues long. V lost 7 bases and J lost 9, with 18 bases in between. The chain's CDR3 is CASTLTRTPKAFF. Here the CDR3 DNA reads TGTGCCAGCACTCTCACTCGGACTCCCAAAGCTTTCTTT.

This clonotype was recorded a few times. V gene TRBV3-1 combines with J gene TRBJ2-2, with D tentatively TRBD1 (5 bases). The germline CDR1 and CDR2 sequences are LGHDT and YNNKEL (reference sequence). CDR3 length: 14 amino acids. Trimming shortened V by 1 base and J by 6 bases, and 9 bases separated the two germline ends. In nucleotides, the CDR3 is TGTGCCAGCAGCCAAGGCAGGGTCCCCGGGGAGCTGTTTTTT. As protein: CASSQGRVPGELFF. The full variable domain, rest sourced from reference TRBV3-1 and TRBJ2-2, is DTAVSQTPKYLVTQMGNDKSIKCEQNLGHDTMYWYKQDSKKFLKIMFSYNNKELIINETVPNRFSPKSPDKAHLNLHINSLELGDSAVYFCASSQGRVPGELFFGEGSRLTVL.

This sequence joins TRBV12-3 or TRBV12-4 and TRBJ2-7, with a possible D match to TRBD2 (6 bases). Deletions cut 5 bases from V and 7 bases from J, with 27 bases between. There are 17 residues in the CDR3. CDR3 loop: CASSGGSGPTKGREQYF. The DNA of the CDR3 is TGTGCCAGCAGTGGCGGTAGCGGTCCAACGAAGGGACGAGAGCAGTACTTC.